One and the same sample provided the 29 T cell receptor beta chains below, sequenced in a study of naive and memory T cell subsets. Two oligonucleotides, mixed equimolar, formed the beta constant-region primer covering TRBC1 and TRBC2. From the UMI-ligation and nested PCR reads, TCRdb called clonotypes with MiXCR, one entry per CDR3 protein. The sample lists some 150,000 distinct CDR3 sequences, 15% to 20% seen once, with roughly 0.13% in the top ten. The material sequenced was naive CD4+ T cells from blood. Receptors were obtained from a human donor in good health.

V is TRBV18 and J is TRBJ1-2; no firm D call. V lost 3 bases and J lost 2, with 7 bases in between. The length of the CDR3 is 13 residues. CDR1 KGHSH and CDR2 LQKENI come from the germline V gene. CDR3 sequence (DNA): TGTGCCAGCTCACCCACCGGGAACTATGGCTACACCTTC. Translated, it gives CASSPTGNYGYTF.

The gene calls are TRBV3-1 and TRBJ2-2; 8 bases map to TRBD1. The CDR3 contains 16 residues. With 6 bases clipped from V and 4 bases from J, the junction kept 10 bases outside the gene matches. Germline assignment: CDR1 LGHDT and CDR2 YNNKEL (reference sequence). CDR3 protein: CASSPRQGTTTGELFF. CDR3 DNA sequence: TGTGCCAGCAGTCCAAGACAGGGGACGACCACCGGGGAGCTGTTTTTT.

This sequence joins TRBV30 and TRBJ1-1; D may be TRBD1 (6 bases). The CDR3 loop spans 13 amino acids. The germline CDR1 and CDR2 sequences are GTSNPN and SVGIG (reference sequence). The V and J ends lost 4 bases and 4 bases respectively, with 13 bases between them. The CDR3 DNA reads TGTGCCTGGATTAACAGGGTTGCCACTGAAGCTTTCTTT. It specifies CAWINRVATEAFF.

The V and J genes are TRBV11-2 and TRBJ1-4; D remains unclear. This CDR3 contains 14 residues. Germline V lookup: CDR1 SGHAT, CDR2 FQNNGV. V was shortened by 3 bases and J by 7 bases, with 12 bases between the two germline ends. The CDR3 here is CASSFLSPGEKLFF. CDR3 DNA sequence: TGTGCCAGCAGCTTCCTCTCCCCCGGTGAAAAACTGTTTTTT.

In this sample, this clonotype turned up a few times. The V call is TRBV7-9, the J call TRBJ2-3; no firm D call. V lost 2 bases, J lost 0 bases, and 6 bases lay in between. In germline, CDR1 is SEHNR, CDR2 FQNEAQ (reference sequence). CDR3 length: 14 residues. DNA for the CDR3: TGTGCCAGCAGCTTATCAGCTAGCACAGATACGCAGTATTTT. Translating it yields CASSLSASTDTQYF.

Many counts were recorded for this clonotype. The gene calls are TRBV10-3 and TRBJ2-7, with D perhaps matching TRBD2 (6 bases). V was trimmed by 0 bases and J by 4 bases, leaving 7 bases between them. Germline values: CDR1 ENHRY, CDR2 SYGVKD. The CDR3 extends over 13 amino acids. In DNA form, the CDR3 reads TGTGCCATCAGTGAGTCGGGGACTTACGAGCAGTACTTC. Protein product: CAISESGTYEQYF.

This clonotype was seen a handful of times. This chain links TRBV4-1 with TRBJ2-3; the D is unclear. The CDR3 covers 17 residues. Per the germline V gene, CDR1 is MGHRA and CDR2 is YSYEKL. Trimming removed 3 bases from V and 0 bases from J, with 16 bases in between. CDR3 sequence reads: CASSHWSGKTSTDTQYF. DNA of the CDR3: TGCGCCAGCAGCCACTGGTCGGGCAAGACTAGCACAGATACGCAGTATTTT.

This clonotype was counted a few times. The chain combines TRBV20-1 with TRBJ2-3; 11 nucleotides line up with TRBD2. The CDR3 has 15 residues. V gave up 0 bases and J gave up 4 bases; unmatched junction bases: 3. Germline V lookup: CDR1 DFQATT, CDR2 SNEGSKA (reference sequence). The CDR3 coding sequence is TGCAGTGCTAGAGAATCACTAGCGGGAGCAGATACGCAGTATTTT. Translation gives CSARESLAGADTQYF.

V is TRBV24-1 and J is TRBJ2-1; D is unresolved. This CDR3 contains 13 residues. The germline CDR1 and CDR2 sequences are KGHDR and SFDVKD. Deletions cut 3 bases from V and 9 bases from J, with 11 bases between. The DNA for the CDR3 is TGTGCCACCAGTGATGCGGTTCTGGGTGAGCAGTTCTTC. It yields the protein CATSDAVLGEQFF.

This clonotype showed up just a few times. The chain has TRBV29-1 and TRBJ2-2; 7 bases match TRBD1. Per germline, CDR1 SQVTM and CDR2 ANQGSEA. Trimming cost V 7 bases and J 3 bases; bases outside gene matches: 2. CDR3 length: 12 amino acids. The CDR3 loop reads CSAGTDTGELFF. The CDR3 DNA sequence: TGCAGCGCCGGGACAGACACCGGGGAGCTGTTTTTT.

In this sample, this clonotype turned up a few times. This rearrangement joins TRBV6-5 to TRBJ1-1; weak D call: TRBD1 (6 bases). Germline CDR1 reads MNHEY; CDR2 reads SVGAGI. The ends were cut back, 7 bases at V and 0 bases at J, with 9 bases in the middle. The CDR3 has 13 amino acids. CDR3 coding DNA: TGTGCCAGCACTAGGACAGTGAACACTGAAGCTTTCTTT. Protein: CASTRTVNTEAFF.

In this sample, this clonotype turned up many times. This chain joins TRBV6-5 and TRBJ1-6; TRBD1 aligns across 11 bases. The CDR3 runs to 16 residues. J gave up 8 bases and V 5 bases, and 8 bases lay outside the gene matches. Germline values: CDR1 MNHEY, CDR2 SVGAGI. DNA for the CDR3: TGTGCCAGCAGTCTTTCTCCGGGACAGGGGGATTCACCCCTCCACTTT. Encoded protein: CASSLSPGQGDSPLHF.

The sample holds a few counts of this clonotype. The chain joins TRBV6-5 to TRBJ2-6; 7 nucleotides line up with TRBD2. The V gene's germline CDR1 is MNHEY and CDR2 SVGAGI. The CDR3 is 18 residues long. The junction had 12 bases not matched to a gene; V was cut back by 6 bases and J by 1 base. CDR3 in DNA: TGTGCCAGCAGCCAGGTTCTTGGGGGGGGATCTGGGGCCAACGTCCTGACTTTC. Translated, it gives CASSQVLGGGSGANVLTF.

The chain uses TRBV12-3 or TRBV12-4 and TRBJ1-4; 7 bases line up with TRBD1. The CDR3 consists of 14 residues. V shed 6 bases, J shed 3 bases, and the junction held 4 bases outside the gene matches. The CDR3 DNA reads TGTGCCAGCAGCGGGACAGAAGCTAATGAAAAACTGTTTTTT. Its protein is CASSGTEANEKLFF.

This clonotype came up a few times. CDR3 in amino acids: CASSPRDLYNEQFF. The CDR3 DNA is TGCGCCAGCAGCCCCCGGGACTTGTACAATGAGCAGTTCTTC. The rearrangement joins TRBV5-1 to TRBJ2-1, with D tentatively TRBD2 (6 bases). Trimming left V 4 bases short and J 4 bases short, with 12 bases between. This CDR3 region has 14 residues. In germline, CDR1 is SGHRS, CDR2 YFSETQ.

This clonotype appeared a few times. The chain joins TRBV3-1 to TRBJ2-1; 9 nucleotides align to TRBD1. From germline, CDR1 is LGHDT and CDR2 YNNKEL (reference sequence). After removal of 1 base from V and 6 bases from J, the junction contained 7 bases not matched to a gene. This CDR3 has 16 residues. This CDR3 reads CASSQGTGGMVNEQFF. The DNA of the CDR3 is TGTGCCAGCAGCCAAGGCACAGGGGGCATGGTCAATGAGCAGTTCTTC.

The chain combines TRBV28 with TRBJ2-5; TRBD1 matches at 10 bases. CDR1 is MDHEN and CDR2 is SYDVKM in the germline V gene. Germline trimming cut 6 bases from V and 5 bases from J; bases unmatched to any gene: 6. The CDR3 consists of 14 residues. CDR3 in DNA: TGTGCCAGCAGGGGGACAGGGGCTGAGGAGACCCAGTACTTC. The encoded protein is CASRGTGAEETQYF. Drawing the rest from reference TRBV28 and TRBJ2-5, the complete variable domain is DVKVTQSSRYLVKRTGEKVFLECVQDMDHENMFWYRQDPGLGLRLIYFSYDVKMKEKGDIPEGYSVSREKKERFSLILESASTNQTSMYLCASRGTGAEETQYFGPGTRLLVL.

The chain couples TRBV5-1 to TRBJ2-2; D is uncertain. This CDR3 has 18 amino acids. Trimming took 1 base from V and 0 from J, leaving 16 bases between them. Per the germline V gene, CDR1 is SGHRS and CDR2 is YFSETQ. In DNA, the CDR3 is TGCGCCAGCAGCTTGTTCGCCCCCACTCCCGCGAACACCGGGGAGCTGTTTTTT. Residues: CASSLFAPTPANTGELFF.

The CDR3 coding sequence is TGCAGTGCTAGAGATATGGGAGCAAAGAGCTCCTACGAGCAGTACTTC. Amino acids: CSARDMGAKSSYEQYF. The chain employs TRBV20-1 and TRBJ2-7; D may be TRBD2 (5 bases). The CDR3 sequence is 16 residues long. Per the germline V gene, CDR1 is DFQATT and CDR2 is SNEGSKA (reference sequence). Trimming shortened V by 0 bases and J by 0 bases, and 15 bases separated the two germline ends.

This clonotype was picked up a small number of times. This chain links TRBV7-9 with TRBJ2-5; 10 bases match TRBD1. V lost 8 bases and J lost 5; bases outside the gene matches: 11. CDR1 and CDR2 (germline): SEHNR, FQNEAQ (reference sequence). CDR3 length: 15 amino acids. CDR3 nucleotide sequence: TGTGCCAGCGTCCCGGGACAGGGGATGGGGGAGACCCAGTACTTC. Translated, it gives CASVPGQGMGETQYF. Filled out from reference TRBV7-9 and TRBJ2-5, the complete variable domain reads DTGVSQNPRHKITKRGQNVTFRCDPISEHNRLYWYRQTLGQGPEFLTYFQNEAQLEKSRLLSDRFSAERPKGSFSTLEIQRTEQGDSAMYLCASVPGQGMGETQYFGPGTRLLVL.

The CDR3, as DNA: TGTGCCAGCAGCTTGCAGTATTTACTAGCGGGAATTTACGAGCAGTACTTC. Residues: CASSLQYLLAGIYEQYF. This chain uses TRBV5-6 with TRBJ2-7; TRBD2 matches at 10 bases. Unmatched junction bases numbered 11, after V lost 1 base and J lost 4 bases. Germline CDR1 reads SGHDT; CDR2 reads YYEEEE. The CDR3 has 17 residues.

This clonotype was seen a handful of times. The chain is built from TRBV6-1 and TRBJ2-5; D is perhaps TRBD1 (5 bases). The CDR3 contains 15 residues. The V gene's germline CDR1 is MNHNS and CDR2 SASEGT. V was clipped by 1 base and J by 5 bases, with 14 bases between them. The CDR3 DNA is TGTGCCAGCAGTGAAGGATCACCATCAGGGGAGACCCAGTACTTC. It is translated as CASSEGSPSGETQYF.

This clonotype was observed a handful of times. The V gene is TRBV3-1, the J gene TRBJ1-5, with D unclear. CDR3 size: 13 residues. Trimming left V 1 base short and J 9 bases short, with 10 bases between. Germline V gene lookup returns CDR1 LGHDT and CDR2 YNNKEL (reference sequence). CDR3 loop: CASSQGTLVPQHF. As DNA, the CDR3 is TGTGCCAGCAGCCAAGGTACATTGGTGCCCCAGCATTTT.

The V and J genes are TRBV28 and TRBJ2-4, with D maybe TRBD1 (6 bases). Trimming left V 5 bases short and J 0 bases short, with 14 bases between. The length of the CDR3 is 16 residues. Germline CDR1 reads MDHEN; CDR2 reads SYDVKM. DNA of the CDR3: TGTGCCAGCAGTGGGGGCCAAGAGGGAGCCAAAAACATTCAGTACTTC. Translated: CASSGGQEGAKNIQYF.

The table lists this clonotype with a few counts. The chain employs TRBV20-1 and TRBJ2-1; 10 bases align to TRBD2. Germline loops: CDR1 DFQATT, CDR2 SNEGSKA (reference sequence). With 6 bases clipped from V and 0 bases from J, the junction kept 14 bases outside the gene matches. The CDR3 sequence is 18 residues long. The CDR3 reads CSAKNSGRPFSSYNEQFF. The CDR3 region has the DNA TGCAGTGCCAAAAATAGCGGGAGGCCCTTTAGCTCCTACAATGAGCAGTTCTTC.

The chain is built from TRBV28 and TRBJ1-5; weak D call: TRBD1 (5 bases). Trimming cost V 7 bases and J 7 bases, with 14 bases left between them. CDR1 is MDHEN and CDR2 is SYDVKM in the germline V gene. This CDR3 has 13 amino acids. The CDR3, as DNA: TGTGCCAGCAAGCGGGAGGGACTCCAGCCCCAGCATTTT. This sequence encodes CASKREGLQPQHF. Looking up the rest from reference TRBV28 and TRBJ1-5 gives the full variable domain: DVKVTQSSRYLVKRTGEKVFLECVQDMDHENMFWYRQDPGLGLRLIYFSYDVKMKEKGDIPEGYSVSREKKERFSLILESASTNQTSMYLCASKREGLQPQHFGDGTRLSIL.

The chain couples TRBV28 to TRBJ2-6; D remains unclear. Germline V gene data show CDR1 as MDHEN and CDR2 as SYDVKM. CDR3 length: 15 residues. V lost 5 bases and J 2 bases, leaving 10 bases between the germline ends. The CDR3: CASSTSGAGANVLTF. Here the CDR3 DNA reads TGTGCCAGCAGTACCAGTGGGGCTGGGGCCAACGTCCTGACTTTC. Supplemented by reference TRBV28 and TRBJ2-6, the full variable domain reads DVKVTQSSRYLVKRTGEKVFLECVQDMDHENMFWYRQDPGLGLRLIYFSYDVKMKEKGDIPEGYSVSREKKERFSLILESASTNQTSMYLCASSTSGAGANVLTFGAGSRLTVL.

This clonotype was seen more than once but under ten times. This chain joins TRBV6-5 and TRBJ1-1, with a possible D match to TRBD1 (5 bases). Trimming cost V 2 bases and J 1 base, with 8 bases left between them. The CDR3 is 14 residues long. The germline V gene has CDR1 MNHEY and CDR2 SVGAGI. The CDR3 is CASSYLGPNTEAFF. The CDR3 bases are TGTGCCAGCAGTTACCTGGGACCGAACACTGAAGCTTTCTTT.

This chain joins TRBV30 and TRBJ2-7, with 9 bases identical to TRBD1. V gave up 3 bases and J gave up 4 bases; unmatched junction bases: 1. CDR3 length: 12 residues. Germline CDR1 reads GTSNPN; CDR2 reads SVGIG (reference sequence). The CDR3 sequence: CAWRDRGYEQYF. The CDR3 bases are TGTGCCTGGAGGGACAGGGGATACGAGCAGTACTTC.